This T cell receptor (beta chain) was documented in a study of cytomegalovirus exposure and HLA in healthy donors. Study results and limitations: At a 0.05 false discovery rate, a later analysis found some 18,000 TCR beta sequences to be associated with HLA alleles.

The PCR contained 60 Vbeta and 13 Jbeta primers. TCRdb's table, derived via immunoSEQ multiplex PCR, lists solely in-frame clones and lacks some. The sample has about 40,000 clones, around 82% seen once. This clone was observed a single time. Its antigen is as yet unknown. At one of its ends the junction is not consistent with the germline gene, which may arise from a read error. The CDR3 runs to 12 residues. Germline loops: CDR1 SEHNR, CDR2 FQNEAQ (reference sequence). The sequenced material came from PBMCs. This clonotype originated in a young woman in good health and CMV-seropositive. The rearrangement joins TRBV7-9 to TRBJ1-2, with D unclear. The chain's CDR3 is CSSSSYGDGYTF. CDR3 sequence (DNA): TGTTCCAGCAGCTCCTACGGGGATGGCTACACCTTC.